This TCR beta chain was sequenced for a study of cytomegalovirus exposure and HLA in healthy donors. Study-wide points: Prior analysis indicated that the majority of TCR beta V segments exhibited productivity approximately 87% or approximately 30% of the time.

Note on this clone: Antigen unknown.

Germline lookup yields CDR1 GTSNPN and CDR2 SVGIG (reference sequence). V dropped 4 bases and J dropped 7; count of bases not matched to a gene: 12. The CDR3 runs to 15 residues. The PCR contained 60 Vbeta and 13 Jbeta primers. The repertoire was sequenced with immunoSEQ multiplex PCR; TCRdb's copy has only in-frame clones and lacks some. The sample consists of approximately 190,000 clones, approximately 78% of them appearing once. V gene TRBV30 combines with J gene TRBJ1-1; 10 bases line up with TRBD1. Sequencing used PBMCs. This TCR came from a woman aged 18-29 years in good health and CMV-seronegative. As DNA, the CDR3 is TGTGCCTGGAAGACAGGGGGCTTCGGAGTCAATGAAGCTTTCTTT. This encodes CAWKTGGFGVNEAFF.